This T cell receptor beta chain emerged from a study of OX40 agonist ivuxolimab in advanced cancers. V gave up 0 bases and J gave up 4 bases, with 12 bases separating them. CDR3 length: 16 residues. Germline CDR1 is KGHSH and CDR2 is LQKENI. The repertoire was sequenced with immunoSEQ multiplex PCR; TCRdb's copy has only in-frame clones and lacks some. The table has 3,200 or so clones, more than 85% seen once. The chain links TRBV18 to TRBJ1-4; D unclear. The material sequenced was CD4+ or CD8+ T cells sorted from blood, taken in a trial of the OX40 agonist ivuxolimab. This receptor was taken from an adult with an advanced solid tumor such as melanoma, head and neck, liver or kidney cancer. As DNA, the CDR3 is TGTGCCAGCTCACCACCGAACCCCACAAATAATGAAAAACTGTTTTTT. Its translation is CASSPPNPTNNEKLFF.